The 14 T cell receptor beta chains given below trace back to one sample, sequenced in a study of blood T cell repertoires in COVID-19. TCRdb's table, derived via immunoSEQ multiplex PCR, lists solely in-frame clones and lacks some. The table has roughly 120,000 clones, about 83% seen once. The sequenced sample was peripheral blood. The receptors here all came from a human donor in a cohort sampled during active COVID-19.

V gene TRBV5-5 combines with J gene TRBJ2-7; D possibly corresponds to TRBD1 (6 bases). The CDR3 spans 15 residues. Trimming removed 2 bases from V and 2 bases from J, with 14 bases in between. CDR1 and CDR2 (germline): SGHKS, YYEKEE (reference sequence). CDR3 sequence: CASSFLWGPTYEQYF. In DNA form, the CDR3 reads TGTGCCAGCAGCTTTTTGTGGGGGCCCACCTACGAGCAGTACTTC.

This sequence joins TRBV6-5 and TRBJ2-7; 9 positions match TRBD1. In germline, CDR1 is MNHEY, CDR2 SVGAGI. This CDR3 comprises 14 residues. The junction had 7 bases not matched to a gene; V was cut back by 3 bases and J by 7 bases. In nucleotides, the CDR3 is TGTGCCAGCAGTTATGGGGGACAGGGCTTAGAGCAGTACTTC. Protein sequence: CASSYGGQGLEQYF.

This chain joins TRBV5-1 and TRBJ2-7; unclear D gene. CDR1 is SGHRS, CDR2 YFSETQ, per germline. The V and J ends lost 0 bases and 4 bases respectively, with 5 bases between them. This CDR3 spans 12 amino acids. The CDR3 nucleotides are TGCGCCAGCAGCTTGGTCCAGTACGAGCAGTACTTC. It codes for CASSLVQYEQYF.

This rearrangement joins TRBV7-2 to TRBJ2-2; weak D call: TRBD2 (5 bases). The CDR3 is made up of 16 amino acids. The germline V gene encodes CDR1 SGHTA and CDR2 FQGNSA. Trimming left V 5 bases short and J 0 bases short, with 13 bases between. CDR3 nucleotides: TGTGCCAGCAGCCGCCGCGGAGGCCCGAACACCGGGGAGCTGTTTTTT. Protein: CASSRRGGPNTGELFF.

CDR3 sequence reads: CASSPWTGANNEQFF. The CDR3 DNA reads TGTGCCAGCAGCCCTTGGACAGGGGCGAACAATGAGCAGTTCTTC. J is TRBJ2-1 and V is TRBV7-2; 9 bases are shared with TRBD1. Germline CDR1 and CDR2: SGHTA and FQGNSA. There are 15 residues in the CDR3. Unmatched junction bases numbered 7, after V lost 5 bases and J lost 5 bases.

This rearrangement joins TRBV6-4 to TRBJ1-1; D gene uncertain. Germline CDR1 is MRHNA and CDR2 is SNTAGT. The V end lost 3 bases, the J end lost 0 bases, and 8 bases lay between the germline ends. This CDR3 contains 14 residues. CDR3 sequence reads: CASSETPLNTEAFF. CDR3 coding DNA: TGTGCCAGCAGTGAAACACCATTGAACACTGAAGCTTTCTTT.

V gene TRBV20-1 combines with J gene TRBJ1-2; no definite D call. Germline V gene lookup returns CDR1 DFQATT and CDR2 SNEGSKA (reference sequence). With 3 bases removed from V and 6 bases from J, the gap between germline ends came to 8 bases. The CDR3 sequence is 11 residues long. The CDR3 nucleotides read TGCAGTGCTAGCCCCGGAGATGGCTACACCTTC. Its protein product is CSASPGDGYTF.

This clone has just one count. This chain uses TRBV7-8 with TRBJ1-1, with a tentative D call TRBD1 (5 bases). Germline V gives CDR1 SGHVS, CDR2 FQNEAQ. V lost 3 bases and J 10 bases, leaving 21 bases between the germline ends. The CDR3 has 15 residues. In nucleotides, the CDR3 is TGTGCCAGCAGCTTTAGTGGGGGGGACGCGGCAGGAGCTTTCTTT. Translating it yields CASSFSGGDAAGAFF.

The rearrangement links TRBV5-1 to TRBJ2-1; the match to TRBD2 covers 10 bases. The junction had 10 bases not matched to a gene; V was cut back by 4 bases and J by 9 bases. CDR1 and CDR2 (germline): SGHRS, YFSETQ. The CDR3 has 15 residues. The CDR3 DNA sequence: TGCGCCAGCAGCCGGCTTGACGGACTAGCGGTTGAGCAGTTCTTC. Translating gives CASSRLDGLAVEQFF.

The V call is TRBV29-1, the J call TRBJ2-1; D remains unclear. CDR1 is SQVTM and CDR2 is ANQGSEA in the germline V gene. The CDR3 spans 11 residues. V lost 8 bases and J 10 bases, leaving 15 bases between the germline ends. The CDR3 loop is CSLTQFSEQFF. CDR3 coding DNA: TGCAGCCTTACCCAGTTTTCCGAGCAGTTCTTC.

The chain's CDR3 is CASSIGIAGIGEQFF. The CDR3 nucleotides are TGTGCCAGTAGTATCGGAATAGCGGGAATTGGTGAGCAGTTCTTC. The chain combines TRBV19 with TRBJ2-1, with 8 bases fitting TRBD2. There are 15 residues in the CDR3. J was trimmed by 9 bases and V by 3 bases; bases with no gene match: 10. Germline V CDR1 and CDR2: LNHDA, SQIVND (reference sequence). The complete variable domain, with remaining parts taken from reference TRBV19 and TRBJ2-1, reads DGGITQSPKYLFRKEGQNVTLSCEQNLNHDAMYWYRQDPGQGLRLIYYSQIVNDFQKGDIAEGYSVSREKKESFPLTVTSAQKNPTAFYLCASSIGIAGIGEQFFGPGTRLTVL.

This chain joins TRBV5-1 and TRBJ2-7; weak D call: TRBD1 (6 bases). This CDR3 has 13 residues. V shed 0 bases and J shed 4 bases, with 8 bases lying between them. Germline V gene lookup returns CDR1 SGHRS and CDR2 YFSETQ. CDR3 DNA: TGCGCCAGCAGCTTGGGCGGACAGTACGAGCAGTACTTC. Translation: CASSLGGQYEQYF.

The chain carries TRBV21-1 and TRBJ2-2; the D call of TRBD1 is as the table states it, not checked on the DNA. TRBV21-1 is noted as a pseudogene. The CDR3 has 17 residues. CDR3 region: CASSTRDTASNTGELFF. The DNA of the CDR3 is TGTGCCAGCAGCACCCGGGACACTGCTTCGAACACCGGGGAGCTGTTTTTT.

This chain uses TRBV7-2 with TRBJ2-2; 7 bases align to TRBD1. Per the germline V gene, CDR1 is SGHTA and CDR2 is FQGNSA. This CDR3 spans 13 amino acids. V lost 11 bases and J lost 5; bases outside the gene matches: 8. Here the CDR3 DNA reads TGTGCCGCACGACAGGGCGGGACCGGGGAGCTGTTTTTT. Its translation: CAARQGGTGELFF.